This T cell receptor (beta chain) derives from a study of blood T cell repertoires in COVID-19. On the study more broadly: Sites across the United States, Italy and Spain contributed samples from acute and convalescent COVID-19. Sources were T cells, B-cell-depleted T cells, or PBMCs; the material itself was cDNA or gDNA.

Using immunoSEQ multiplex PCR, the repertoire was profiled, and TCRdb retains in-frame clones only, with some absent. The table records some 220,000 clones, about 80% of them present only once. This CDR3 has 13 residues. The V gene lost 0 bases and the J gene lost 5 bases, with 6 bases spanning the gap. Germline-derived CDR1 and CDR2 are SGHRS and YFSETQ. The source is a woman between 55 and 75 years old with acute or convalescent COVID-19. Sequenced: peripheral blood. The chain combines TRBV5-1 with TRBJ1-5; D is unclear. DNA for the CDR3: TGCGCCAGCAGCTTGGCCGGTGATCAGCCCCAGCATTTT. It codes for CASSLAGDQPQHF.